Below, 15 T cell receptor beta chains from the same sample are listed, as sequenced in a study of blood T cells in healthy people across ages. Through a sample-barcoded 5' primer and a J-beta primer mix, a second PCR was run for about 6 to 11 cycles. TCRdb passed the 5' RACE reads through MiXCR, listing each CDR3 protein once. The sample includes approximately 800,000 distinct CDR3 sequences, just under 25% of them seen just once. These sequences were also reported in another study, on T cells of mothers and their children.

Specimen: blood. Every receptor here comes from a boy aged 10-17 years in good health.

The V call is TRBV25-1, the J call TRBJ2-5; 10 bases are a match to TRBD2. Germline CDR1 is MGHDK and CDR2 is SYGVNS. This CDR3 comprises 19 residues. V shed 4 bases and J 2 bases; nucleotides not matched to a gene: 16. The CDR3, as DNA: TGTGCCAGCAGTGGCCTACTAGCGGGATTGGGTTGCCCACAAGAGACCCAGTACTTC. Translated, it gives CASSGLLAGLGCPQETQYF.

This chain uses TRBV4-3 with TRBJ2-1; 9 bases line up with TRBD1. In germline, CDR1 is LGHNA, CDR2 YSLEER. The CDR3 covers 16 residues. V was pared by 2 bases and J by 7 bases, with 9 bases of the junction left unmatched. CDR3 sequence: CASSQKPGQGGNEQFF. CDR3 bases: TGCGCCAGCAGCCAAAAACCGGGACAGGGAGGTAATGAGCAGTTCTTC.

This clonotype was recorded a few times. This chain connects TRBV27 to TRBJ2-7; D possibly corresponds to TRBD1 (5 bases). This CDR3 region has 16 residues. V was pared by 2 bases and J by 4 bases, with 18 bases between. Germline V CDR1 and CDR2: MNHEY, SMNVEV (reference sequence). CDR3 residues: CASSLTMAQAYYEQYF. CDR3 bases: TGTGCCAGCAGTTTAACCATGGCACAGGCCTATTACGAGCAGTACTTC.

The J gene is TRBJ2-3, the V gene TRBV6-6; D is uncertain. V shed 7 bases and J shed 0 bases, with 11 bases lying between them. CDR1 and CDR2 (germline): MNHNY, SVGAGI (reference sequence). The CDR3 spans 14 residues. The CDR3 sequence: CASTRVGSTDTQYF. The CDR3 bases are TGTGCCAGCACAAGAGTGGGTAGCACAGATACGCAGTATTTT.

This clonotype was seen more than once but under ten times. The gene calls are TRBV20-1 and TRBJ2-2, with 10 bases fitting TRBD1. The CDR3 runs 15 residues. Unmatched junction bases numbered 6, after V lost 3 bases and J lost 5 bases. CDR1 DFQATT and CDR2 SNEGSKA come from the germline V gene (reference sequence). The CDR3 bases are TGCAGTGCTAGGCCGGGACAGGGGCTAACCGGGGAGCTGTTTTTT. This encodes CSARPGQGLTGELFF.

The chain combines TRBV5-5 with TRBJ1-3; perhaps TRBD1 as D (5 bases). The CDR3 sequence is 12 residues long. Trimming left V 5 bases short and J 4 bases short, with 7 bases between. Germline-derived CDR1 and CDR2 are SGHKS and YYEKEE (reference sequence). The CDR3 spells CASSRQGNTIYF. The CDR3 bases are TGTGCCAGCAGTCGACAGGGAAACACCATATATTTT.

This clonotype was counted only a few times. This chain joins TRBV29-1 and TRBJ2-1; 10 bases are a match to TRBD2. Trimming at V came to 4 bases and at J to 9 bases, leaving 12 bases not matched to a gene. This CDR3 contains 15 residues. Germline values: CDR1 SQVTM, CDR2 ANQGSEA. Here the CDR3 reads CSVVALAGPWGEQFF. CDR3 in DNA: TGCAGCGTTGTAGCACTAGCGGGGCCTTGGGGTGAGCAGTTCTTC.

This clonotype was seen more than once but under ten times. This chain uses TRBV9 with TRBJ2-5, with TRBD1 matching over 11 bases. The CDR3 contains 17 residues. CDR1 is SGDLS, CDR2 YYNGEE, per germline. V shed 4 bases and J 3 bases; nucleotides not matched to a gene: 11. The chain's CDR3 is CASSPRGAGQGEETQYF. CDR3 nucleotide sequence: TGTGCCAGCAGCCCCCGAGGAGCGGGACAGGGGGAAGAGACCCAGTACTTC.

The chain employs TRBV7-2 and TRBJ2-1; D might be TRBD1 (5 bases). The CDR3 totals 15 residues. The germline CDR1 and CDR2 sequences are SGHTA and FQGNSA. V was pared by 4 bases and J by 3 bases, with 13 bases between. Here the CDR3 DNA reads TGTGCCAGCAGCTCGGGCGGCCAGGGCTACAATGAGCAGTTCTTC. Translation: CASSSGGQGYNEQFF. Using reference TRBV7-2 and TRBJ2-1 for the parts outside the CDR3, the full variable domain is GAGVSQSPSNKVTEKGKDVELRCDPISGHTALYWYRQSLGQGLEFLIYFQGNSAPDKSGLPSDRFSAERTGGSVSTLTIQRTQQEDSAVYLCASSSGGQGYNEQFFGPGTRLTVL.

The rearrangement links TRBV4-2 to TRBJ2-1, with D unclear. TRBJ2-7 explains the end of the DNA better; the J call may be wrong. CDR3 length: 14 residues. Germline V CDR1 and CDR2: LGHNA, YNFKEQ. CDR3 amino acids: CASSQEALSVEQYF. In DNA, the CDR3 is TGTGCCAGCAGCCAAGAAGCTCTTTCGGTCGAGCAGTACTTC.

The J gene is TRBJ1-4, the V gene TRBV4-2; 9 positions agree with TRBD1. Trimming removed 0 bases from V and 7 bases from J; junction bases left unmatched: 12. Germline lookup yields CDR1 LGHNA and CDR2 YNFKEQ. This CDR3 has 18 amino acids. CDR3 DNA sequence: TGTGCCAGCAGCCAAGACCTCCGGGGGACAGGGAGTGGTGAAAAACTGTTTTTT. As protein: CASSQDLRGTGSGEKLFF.

The chain combines TRBV11-2 with TRBJ2-2; tentatively, D is TRBD2 (6 bases). CDR3 length: 17 amino acids. Trimming took off 5 bases at V and 2 bases at J, with 18 bases between the two ends. Germline CDR1 SGHAT, CDR2 FQNNGV. The CDR3 region is CASSPLGLGTNTGELFF. The CDR3 coding sequence is TGTGCCAGCAGCCCTTTAGGGTTGGGGACTAACACCGGGGAGCTGTTTTTT.

This rearrangement joins TRBV6-2 or TRBV6-3 to TRBJ2-5; possible D gene TRBD2, 6 bases. The J call may be mistaken, given a closer DNA end match to TRBJ2-1. The germline gives CDR1 MNHEY, CDR2 SVGEGT. This CDR3 is built from 15 residues. CDR3 coding DNA: TGTGCCAGCAGCCCGTGGGAGGCGCCCTACAATGAGCAGTTCTTC. It encodes CASSPWEAPYNEQFF.

This clonotype showed up just a few times. This chain connects TRBV20-1 to TRBJ1-2; the D is unclear. V was cut by 2 bases and J by 4 bases, with 14 bases left in between. This CDR3 comprises 14 residues. The germline gives CDR1 DFQATT, CDR2 SNEGSKA (reference sequence). CDR3: CSARFPPLPYGYTF. DNA for the CDR3: TGCAGTGCTAGATTCCCGCCGCTCCCCTATGGCTACACCTTC.

This chain uses TRBV29-1 with TRBJ2-5; no firm D call. CDR1 and CDR2 (germline): SQVTM, ANQGSEA. Trimming took off 6 bases at V and 7 bases at J, with 18 bases between the two ends. This CDR3 comprises 13 residues. The CDR3 is CSVKNDAVSTQYF. The CDR3 DNA follows: TGCAGCGTCAAAAATGATGCCGTTTCGACCCAGTACTTC.